One sample yielded the 2 T cell receptor beta chains listed below, sequenced in a study of neurological immune-mediated disorders. One entry per CDR3 protein results from TCRdb running MiXCR on the 5' RACE reads. The table lists 50,000 to 70,000 distinct CDR3 sequences, around 2.3% of them singletons. Sequenced sample: PBMCs. The receptors shown here come from a man aged 45-60 years with multiple sclerosis.

This clonotype was seen repeatedly, ten times or more. V and J are TRBV11-1 and TRBJ1-5; D ambiguous. Germline lookup yields CDR1 SGHAT and CDR2 FQDESV (reference sequence). V lost 4 bases and J lost 0, with 4 bases in between. The CDR3 contains 13 residues. CDR3 nucleotides: TGTGCCAGCAGCTGGGGTAGCAATCAGCCCCAGCATTTT. This gives the protein CASSWGSNQPQHF.

This clonotype was seen repeatedly, ten times or more. This CDR3 reads CASSEDIPDTQYF. CDR3 bases: TGTGCCAGCAGTGAAGACATCCCAGATACGCAGTATTTT. This rearrangement joins TRBV6-1 to TRBJ2-3; the D is unclear. The CDR3 is 13 amino acids. The germline V gene has CDR1 MNHNS and CDR2 SASEGT. Trimming stripped 1 base from V and 4 bases from J, with 6 bases between.